The 12 T cell receptor beta chains presented below share a single source sample, sequenced in a study of T cells in localized non-small cell lung cancer. Repertoires were generated with immunoSEQ multiplex PCR, while TCRdb's copy carries only in-frame clones and drops some. Of around 83,000 clones detected, roughly 87% appear once; the ten largest clones hold 15%. The sequenced sample was peripheral blood, obtained before any cancer treatment. These receptor sequences come from a man between 35 and 75 years old with stage I squamous cell lung carcinoma.

The V and J genes are TRBV4-2 and TRBJ2-3, with D possibly being TRBD1 or TRBD2 (5 bases each). The ends were cut back, 1 base at V and 1 base at J, with 12 bases in the middle. The CDR3 sequence is 16 residues long. Germline V gives CDR1 LGHNA, CDR2 YNFKEQ. In nucleotides, the CDR3 is TGTGCCAGCAGCCAAGGTGGGACGGGACGCACAGATACGCAGTATTTT. Translation: CASSQGGTGRTDTQYF.

The rearrangement joins TRBV5-1 to TRBJ2-5; the D is unclear. With 1 base removed from V and 4 bases from J, the gap between germline ends came to 14 bases. CDR1 and CDR2 (germline): SGHRS, YFSETQ. There are 15 residues in the CDR3. The CDR3 spells CASSLRLGYRETQYF. Here the CDR3 DNA reads TGCGCCAGCAGCTTGAGGTTGGGGTACCGAGAGACCCAGTACTTC. Full variable domain (remainder filled in from reference TRBV5-1 and TRBJ2-5): KAGVTQTPRYLIKTRGQQVTLSCSPISGHRSVSWYQQTPGQGLQFLFEYFSETQRNKGNFPGRFSGRQFSNSRSEMNVSTLELGDSALYLCASSLRLGYRETQYFGPGTRLLVL.

V and J are TRBV5-1 and TRBJ1-4; 8 bases are a match to TRBD1. This CDR3 spans 18 amino acids. V shed 0 bases and J 7 bases; nucleotides not matched to a gene: 14. Germline CDR1 is SGHRS and CDR2 is YFSETQ. CDR3 protein: CASSLGRNRGDLVEKLFF. The DNA for the CDR3 is TGCGCCAGCAGCTTGGGACGGAACAGGGGGGATTTGGTTGAAAAACTGTTTTTT.

The chain carries TRBV5-6 and TRBJ2-4; perhaps TRBD1 as D (5 bases). The CDR3 contains 16 residues. Trimming took 0 bases from V and 0 from J, leaving 10 bases between them. CDR1 is SGHDT, CDR2 YYEEEE, per germline. CDR3 residues: CASSLEGFLAKNIQYF. For the CDR3, the DNA is TGTGCCAGCAGCTTGGAGGGGTTCCTAGCCAAAAACATTCAGTACTTC.

V gene TRBV6-8 combines with J gene TRBJ2-3, with D possibly TRBD2 on 6 matching bases. The CDR3 runs to 14 residues. Trimming pared 0 bases from V and 14 bases from J, leaving 18 bases between. The germline gives CDR1 MNHGY, CDR2 SAAAGT. The CDR3 here is CASSYSPAGSRLYF. CDR3 nucleotide sequence: TGTGCCAGCAGTTACTCTCCAGCGGGTAGCCGTCTGTATTTT.

The rearrangement links TRBV7-2 to TRBJ1-6; 8 bases are shared with TRBD1. Germline CDR1 reads SGHTA; CDR2 reads FQGNSA. The CDR3 has 16 amino acids. Germline trimming cut 1 base from V and 11 bases from J; bases unmatched to any gene: 10. CDR3 in DNA: TGTGCCAGCAGCTTAGAGCGGACAGGGCTACGTCCACCCCTCCACTTT. Residues: CASSLERTGLRPPLHF.

V usage is TRBV5-4 and J usage is TRBJ2-1, with D perhaps TRBD2 (6 bases). With 3 bases removed from V and 5 bases from J, the gap between germline ends came to 9 bases. The germline gives CDR1 SGHNT, CDR2 YYREEE (reference sequence). This CDR3 has 13 amino acids. The CDR3 is CASSSGGNNEQFF. In nucleotides, the CDR3 is TGTGCCAGCAGCTCTGGGGGGAACAATGAGCAGTTCTTC.

The CDR3: CASSYTFTGELFF. Here the CDR3 DNA reads TGTGCCAGCAGCTACACATTTACCGGGGAGCTGTTTTTT. This chain links TRBV28 with TRBJ2-2; D ambiguous. The V end lost 6 bases, the J end lost 5 bases, and 10 bases lay between the germline ends. In germline, CDR1 is MDHEN, CDR2 SYDVKM. This CDR3 is 13 amino acids long. Together with reference TRBV28 and TRBJ2-2, the CDR3 gives the full variable domain: DVKVTQSSRYLVKRTGEKVFLECVQDMDHENMFWYRQDPGLGLRLIYFSYDVKMKEKGDIPEGYSVSREKKERFSLILESASTNQTSMYLCASSYTFTGELFFGEGSRLTVL.

This clone was observed a handful of times. The genes are TRBV6-5 and TRBJ1-1, with D perhaps TRBD1 (6 bases). Per the germline V gene, CDR1 is MNHEY and CDR2 is SVGAGI. V lost 0 bases to trimming and J lost 2 bases, with 7 bases between them. CDR3 size: 14 residues. The CDR3 nucleotides read TGTGCCAGCAGTTACTCGGACAGAAACACTGAAGCTTTCTTT. Translation: CASSYSDRNTEAFF.

This clone was counted once. V gene TRBV19 combines with J gene TRBJ1-1, with a possible D match to TRBD1 (6 bases). Looked up from germline, CDR1 is LNHDA and CDR2 is SQIVND (reference sequence). The CDR3 is 14 amino acids. With 3 bases removed from V and 6 bases from J, the gap between germline ends came to 14 bases. In DNA, the CDR3 is TGTGCCAGTAGTATGGAACAGGGTCGATCTGAAGCTTTCTTT. Translation gives CASSMEQGRSEAFF.

The V and J genes are TRBV7-9 and TRBJ2-7; D unresolved. V lost 5 bases to trimming and J lost 0 bases, with 17 bases between them. This CDR3 contains 16 residues. Germline V gene sequence: CDR1 SEHNR, CDR2 FQNEAQ (reference sequence). The DNA of the CDR3 is TGTGCCAGCAGCCGTCTTCGTGACATAAGCTCCTACGAGCAGTACTTC. Its protein product is CASSRLRDISSYEQYF.

The CDR3 is CASSPRGGSAGNTIYF. The CDR3 DNA reads as TGTGCCAGTAGTCCCCGAGGGGGTTCGGCTGGAAACACCATATATTTT. The chain is built from TRBV19 and TRBJ1-3; the D gene is possibly TRBD1 (6 bases). Trimming removed 5 bases from V and 2 bases from J, with 16 bases in between. The V gene's germline CDR1 is LNHDA and CDR2 SQIVND (reference sequence). This CDR3 comprises 16 residues.